Here is one T cell receptor (beta chain) with its context. Its recognized antigen is unknown. No quality values exist for individual bases; no much larger clone is one base distant. The sample is drawn from a study of technical replicates of blood from a few donors (dated by TCRdb to 2016 to 2017). Library prep was done by the immunoSEQ multiplex PCR assay. The table comes from immuneACCESS by way of TCRdb, which keeps in-frame sequences with V and J called. Part of the clones is missing from these tables; in studies checked, under half for an unresolved V gene and the rest for unknown reasons. This sample gives 50,000 to 70,000 clones in total; about 88% of them show up just once. Together, the top ten hold approximately 4.7% of the sample. The cysteine opens and the phenylalanine closes a CDR3 of 14 amino acids. Only the CDR3 portion is preserved as DNA: 42 bases, with reading frame beginning at the first base. Cut back by 4 bases and 7 bases, the V and J ends lie 14 bases apart. CDR1 and CDR2, looked up from the germline V gene (reference sequence), are SEHNR and FQNEAQ.

The source is a human donor in good health. Some clones in this sample may be carry-over from other donors' samples. Source material: PBMCs. Here the chain combines TRBV7-9 and TRBJ1-5, with a weak D call of TRBD1 (5 bases match). CDR3 reads: CASSSDMSGQPQHF. The DNA is as follows: TGTGCCAGCAGCTCCGACATGTCAGGGCAGCCCCAGCATTTT.